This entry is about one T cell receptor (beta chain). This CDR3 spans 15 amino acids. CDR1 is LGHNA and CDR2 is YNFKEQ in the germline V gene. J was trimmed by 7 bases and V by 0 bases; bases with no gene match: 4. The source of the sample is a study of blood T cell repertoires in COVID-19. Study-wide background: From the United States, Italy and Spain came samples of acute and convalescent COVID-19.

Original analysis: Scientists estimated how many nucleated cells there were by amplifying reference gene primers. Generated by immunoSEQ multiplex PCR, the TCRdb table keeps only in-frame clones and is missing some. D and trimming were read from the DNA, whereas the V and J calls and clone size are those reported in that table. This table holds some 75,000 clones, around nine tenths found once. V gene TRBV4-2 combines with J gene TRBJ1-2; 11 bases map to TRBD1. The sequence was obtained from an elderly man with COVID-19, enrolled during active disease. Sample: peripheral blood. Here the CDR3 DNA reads TGTGCCAGCAGCCAAGAGGGACAGGGGGTTCGTGGCTACACCTTC. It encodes CASSQEGQGVRGYTF.